This T cell receptor (beta chain) is from a study of cytomegalovirus exposure and HLA in healthy donors. General study points: In an earlier analysis, productive rearrangement rates for most beta V segments clustered near 87% or 30%.

Worth noting for this clone: Its antigen is unidentified.

Vbeta (60) and Jbeta (13) primers were used in the PCR. This table comes from immunoSEQ multiplex PCR, and its TCRdb copy is limited to in-frame clones, with some not included. The table shows 200,000 to 250,000 clones, with around 88% occurring only once. The sequence derives from a young woman in good health and CMV-seronegative. The sequencing input was PBMCs.

CDR3 loop: CASSYDLRDIDTEAFF. The CDR3 DNA reads as TGTGCCAGCAGTTACGATCTCAGGGATATAGACACTGAAGCTTTCTTT. The V gene is TRBV6-5, the J gene TRBJ1-1; D perhaps matches TRBD1 (5 bases). V was pared by 2 bases and J by 3 bases, with 16 bases between. Germline V lookup: CDR1 MNHEY, CDR2 SVGAGI. This CDR3 contains 16 residues.